The 20 T cell receptor beta chains in this list originate from one sample, sequenced in a study of control samples from healthy donors and cancer patients. Some clones are missing from TCRdb's copy, which holds only in-frame ones; the method was immunoSEQ multiplex PCR. Of more than 75,000 clones in the sample, 70% to 85% are singletons; the top ten hold under 40%. Sequencing input: PBMCs. Source of these receptors: a man aged 65 to 79 with lung cancer.

V gene TRBV3-1 (or the pseudogene TRBV3-2) combines with J gene TRBJ1-2; D ambiguous. The CDR3 contains 14 residues. The germline CDR1 and CDR2 sequences are LGHDT and YNNKEL (reference sequence). V was clipped by 0 bases and J by 4 bases, with 9 bases between them. The CDR3 reads CASSQDMAAYGYTF. The CDR3 bases are TGTGCCAGCAGCCAAGATATGGCAGCCTATGGCTACACCTTC.

The chain combines TRBV6-5 with TRBJ2-7, with D tentatively TRBD1 or TRBD2 (6 bases each). This CDR3 is built from 15 residues. Trimming took off 6 bases at V and 6 bases at J, with 21 bases between the two ends. Germline CDR1 reads MNHEY; CDR2 reads SVGAGI. CDR3 amino acids: CASRNPGALGGEQYF. The CDR3 DNA follows: TGTGCCAGCAGGAACCCAGGGGCCCTGGGAGGCGAGCAGTACTTC.

The chain has TRBV7-3 and TRBJ2-7; no definite D call. There are 13 residues in the CDR3. Trimming left V 0 bases short and J 3 bases short, with 6 bases between. CDR1 and CDR2 from the germline V gene are SGHTA and FQGTGA. The CDR3 region is CASSLTRGYEQYF. For the CDR3, the DNA is TGTGCCAGCAGCTTAACGCGCGGCTACGAGCAGTACTTC.

The rearrangement joins TRBV7-6 to TRBJ1-3; no definite D call. Trimming shortened V by 5 bases and J by 2 bases, and 19 bases separated the two germline ends. Germline V lookup: CDR1 SGHVS, CDR2 FNYEAQ. The CDR3 consists of 17 residues. This CDR3 reads CASSPFGVGLTGNTIYF. For the CDR3, the DNA is TGTGCCAGCAGCCCATTCGGGGTAGGACTGACTGGAAACACCATATATTTT.

The chain recombines TRBV20-1 with TRBJ1-5; 7 nucleotides align to TRBD1. The CDR3 loop spans 14 amino acids. Germline-derived CDR1 and CDR2 are DFQATT and SNEGSKA (reference sequence). V lost 3 bases, J lost 4 bases, and 6 bases stayed unmatched. The CDR3 spells CSASFRTGNQPQHF. The CDR3 region has the DNA TGCAGTGCTAGTTTCCGGACAGGAAATCAGCCCCAGCATTTT.

This clone was picked up many times. The gene calls are TRBV7-9 and TRBJ1-3; D is possibly TRBD1 (5 bases). Trimming took 5 bases from V and 0 from J, leaving 14 bases between them. The CDR3 is 16 residues long. The germline V gene has CDR1 SEHNR and CDR2 FQNEAQ (reference sequence). The chain's CDR3 is CASSRGRGDSGNTIYF. CDR3 in DNA: TGTGCCAGCAGCAGAGGGAGGGGCGACTCTGGAAACACCATATATTTT.

For this clone: Germline and junction disagree at one end, which may indicate a read error. V is TRBV30 and J is TRBJ1-1; D uncertain. This CDR3 contains 13 residues. Per the germline V gene, CDR1 is GTSNPN and CDR2 is SVGIG (reference sequence). The DNA of the CDR3 is TGTGCCTGGATCAGGAACCTGAACGCTGAAGCTTTCTTT. This translates into CAWIRNLNAEAFF. Supplemented by reference TRBV30 and TRBJ1-1, the full variable domain reads SQTIHQWPATLVQPVGSPLSLECTVEGTSNPNLYWYRQAAGRGLQLLFYSVGIGQISSEVPQNLSASRPQDRQFILSSKKLLLSDSGFYLCAWIRNLNAEAFFGQGTRLTVV.

The V call is TRBV7-8, the J call TRBJ2-7; 9 bases map to TRBD2. Germline CDR1 SGHVS, CDR2 FQNEAQ. The CDR3 is made up of 20 amino acids. V trimming: 1 base; J trimming: 5 bases; junction bases outside the gene matches: 21. CDR3 bases: TGTGCCAGCAGCTTAGTCCCGCTTGTGCGGGGGGGCCTCCTGTTCGACGAGCAGTACTTC. Its translation: CASSLVPLVRGGLLFDEQYF. The variable domain in full, with the rest retrieved from reference TRBV7-8 and TRBJ2-7, is GAGVSQSPRYKVAKRGQDVALRCDPISGHVSLFWYQQALGQGPEFLTYFQNEAQLDKSGLPSDRFFAERPEGSVSTLKIQRTQQEDSAVYLCASSLVPLVRGGLLFDEQYFGPGTRLTVT.

The chain couples TRBV10-1 to TRBJ1-4; no reliable D call. Per germline, CDR1 WNHNN and CDR2 SYGVQD (reference sequence). The V gene lost 5 bases and the J gene lost 0 bases, with 7 bases spanning the gap. The length of the CDR3 is 14 residues. The CDR3, as DNA: TGCGCCAGCAGTTCAGATGCAACTAATGAAAAACTGTTTTTT. This sequence encodes CASSSDATNEKLFF.

This sequence joins TRBV7-9 and TRBJ2-6; TRBD2 matches 7 bases. Per the germline V gene, CDR1 is SEHNR and CDR2 is FQNEAQ (reference sequence). V lost 7 bases to trimming and J lost 0 bases; unmatched junction nucleotides: 3. This CDR3 region has 15 residues. CDR3 nucleotides: TGTGCCAGCAACGGGAGGAACTCTGGGGCCAACGTCCTGACTTTC. Translating it yields CASNGRNSGANVLTF. Drawing the rest from reference TRBV7-9 and TRBJ2-6, the complete variable domain is DTGVSQNPRHKITKRGQNVTFRCDPISEHNRLYWYRQTLGQGPEFLTYFQNEAQLEKSRLLSDRFSAERPKGSFSTLEIQRTEQGDSAMYLCASNGRNSGANVLTFGAGSRLTVL.

The chain recombines TRBV5-1 with TRBJ2-1; a possible D gene is TRBD1 (6 bases). The V end was cut by 0 bases, the J end by 7 bases, with 11 bases between. The CDR3 length is 14 residues. CDR1 is SGHRS and CDR2 is YFSETQ in the germline V gene. The DNA for the CDR3 is TGCGCCAGCAGCTTGGAGCGGACAGTAAATGAGCAGTTCTTC. Translating gives CASSLERTVNEQFF.

CDR3 region: CASSLDRGRTLRETQYF. The CDR3 nucleotides read TGTGCCAGCAGCTTAGACCGGGGACGAACTCTCAGGGAGACCCAGTACTTC. The rearrangement joins TRBV11-2 to TRBJ2-5; either TRBD1 or TRBD2 may fit D (5 bases each). Trimming stripped 0 bases from V and 5 bases from J, with 19 bases between. The CDR3 extends over 17 amino acids. Germline lookup yields CDR1 SGHAT and CDR2 FQNNGV.

V usage is TRBV2 and J usage is TRBJ1-6; D may be TRBD1 (6 bases). The CDR3 is 14 residues long. Germline CDR1 SNHLY, CDR2 FYNNEI. V was trimmed by 5 bases and J by 7 bases, leaving 12 bases between them. The CDR3 is CASSTTGNNSPLHF. As DNA, the CDR3 is TGTGCCAGCAGTACCACAGGGAACAATTCACCCCTCCACTTT.

This clone was seen a handful of times. V and J are TRBV19 and TRBJ1-6; possibly TRBD1 for D (6 bases). This CDR3 spans 16 amino acids. V dropped 3 bases and J dropped 2 bases, with 11 bases sitting between them. The germline V gene encodes CDR1 LNHDA and CDR2 SQIVND (reference sequence). Here the CDR3 reads CASSMYGTTYNSPLHF. The CDR3 nucleotides read TGTGCCAGTAGTATGTACGGGACAACCTATAATTCACCCCTCCACTTT.

This clone was observed a few times. This sequence joins TRBV3-1 (or the pseudogene TRBV3-2) and TRBJ2-7, with unresolved D. The length of the CDR3 is 12 residues. Looked up from germline, CDR1 is LGHDT and CDR2 is YNNKEL (reference sequence). V lost 2 bases and J 3 bases, leaving 5 bases between the germline ends. The CDR3, as DNA: TGTGCCAGCAGCCAATCGATCTACGAGCAGTACTTC. Its protein is CASSQSIYEQYF.

In its sample, this clone was seen once. This rearrangement joins TRBV29-1 to TRBJ1-1; TRBD1 is a possible D gene (6 bases). The V end was cut by 3 bases, the J end by 4 bases, with 9 bases between. This CDR3 region has 12 residues. Germline V CDR1 and CDR2: SQVTM, ANQGSEA. This CDR3 reads CSVDGGLTEAFF. The CDR3, as DNA: TGCAGCGTTGATGGGGGGCTCACTGAAGCTTTCTTT.

The chain recombines TRBV5-1 with TRBJ2-7; 8 bases match TRBD2. The CDR3 runs to 14 residues. V was pared by 4 bases and J by 5 bases, with 8 bases of the junction left unmatched. Germline CDR1 SGHRS, CDR2 YFSETQ. CDR3 amino acids: CASSVGLVVDEQYF. CDR3 DNA: TGCGCCAGCAGCGTGGGACTAGTTGTGGACGAGCAGTACTTC.

V gene TRBV30 combines with J gene TRBJ2-1, with TRBD2 matching over 7 bases. The germline V gene has CDR1 GTSNPN and CDR2 SVGIG (reference sequence). V lost 1 base and J lost 8; bases outside the gene matches: 17. This CDR3 has 17 residues. The CDR3 spells CAWSDSGQGEGRDEQFF. As DNA, the CDR3 is TGTGCCTGGAGTGACTCCGGTCAGGGCGAAGGGAGGGATGAGCAGTTCTTC.

The table lists this clone with a count of one. The chain employs TRBV7-2 and TRBJ2-1; 11 bases map to TRBD2. The CDR3 is made up of 17 amino acids. V lost 10 bases to trimming and J lost 8 bases; unmatched junction nucleotides: 19. Germline V gives CDR1 SGHTA, CDR2 FQGNSA. The CDR3 loop reads CATSRGVAGGPEDEQFF. CDR3 nucleotides: TGTGCCACCTCCCGGGGGGTAGCGGGGGGGCCGGAGGATGAGCAGTTCTTC.

The chain joins TRBV18 to TRBJ1-1; 7 bases map to TRBD1. The CDR3 runs 12 residues. V dropped 5 bases and J dropped 8; count of bases not matched to a gene: 5. Germline V gene data show CDR1 as KGHSH and CDR2 as LQKENI. DNA for the CDR3: TGTGCCAGCTCAGGGACAGCCGGGGAAGCTTTCTTT. Translation: CASSGTAGEAFF. Together with reference TRBV18 and TRBJ1-1, the CDR3 gives the full variable domain: NAGVMQNPRHLVRRRGQEARLRCSPMKGHSHVYWYRQLPEEGLKFMVYLQKENIIDESGMPKERFSAEFPKEGPSILRIQQVVRGDSAAYFCASSGTAGEAFFGQGTRLTVV.